The 10 T cell receptor beta chains in this list originate from one sample, sequenced in a study of T cell repertoires in ileal Crohn's disease. TCRdb keeps only in-frame clones here, not all; method: immunoSEQ multiplex PCR. The sample shows some 2,400 clones, roughly 77% of them seen only once. The sample comprised ileal tissue. The receptors derive from an adult with Crohn's disease.

The table lists this clone with a few counts. The V and J genes are TRBV9 and TRBJ1-1, with 7 bases matching TRBD1. The CDR3 is 14 residues long. J lost 5 bases, V lost 4 bases, and 8 bases had no gene match. The V gene's germline CDR1 is SGDLS and CDR2 YYNGEE. The CDR3 DNA is TGTGCCAGCAGCACCCAAAACAGGGGTACTGAAGCTTTCTTT. Translated, it gives CASSTQNRGTEAFF. Supplemented by reference TRBV9 and TRBJ1-1, the full variable domain reads DSGVTQTPKHLITATGQRVTLRCSPRSGDLSVYWYQQSLDQGLQFLIQYYNGEERAKGNILERFSAQQFPDLHSELNLSSLELGDSALYFCASSTQNRGTEAFFGQGTRLTVV.

This clone was seen once. The genes are TRBV10-3 and TRBJ1-5; 7 nucleotides align to TRBD1. V shed 11 bases and J 10 bases; nucleotides not matched to a gene: 14. This CDR3 comprises 13 residues. The germline V gene has CDR1 ENHRY and CDR2 SYGVKD. The CDR3 here is CAATLQGDIPQHF. In nucleotides, the CDR3 is TGTGCCGCCACTCTTCAGGGGGATATTCCCCAGCATTTT.

This chain joins TRBV2 and TRBJ1-5; the D gene is possibly TRBD1 (6 bases). V lost 7 bases and J lost 4, with 11 bases in between. The germline V gene encodes CDR1 SNHLY and CDR2 FYNNEI. CDR3 length: 13 residues. The DNA for the CDR3 is TGTGCCAGCATGGGAGGGACAAATCAGCCCCAGCATTTT. Protein product: CASMGGTNQPQHF.

J is TRBJ1-5 and V is TRBV4-2; D gene ambiguous. The CDR3 sequence is 15 residues long. Per germline, CDR1 LGHNA and CDR2 YNFKEQ. V lost 8 bases, J lost 0 bases, and 14 bases lay in between. CDR3 sequence (DNA): TGTGCCAGCCGACATAGTCTCTATAGCAATCAGCCCCAGCATTTT. Translating it yields CASRHSLYSNQPQHF.

The rearrangement joins TRBV19 to TRBJ1-6, with D perhaps TRBD1 (6 bases). The CDR3 loop spans 15 amino acids. CDR1 LNHDA and CDR2 SQIVND come from the germline V gene (reference sequence). Trimming removed 4 bases at V and 9 bases at J, with 16 bases between. CDR3 amino acids: CASSTMATGPSPLHF. In nucleotides, the CDR3 is TGTGCCAGTAGTACGATGGCAACAGGGCCTTCACCCCTCCACTTT.

CDR3 protein: CASSVSGPGDGYTF. The CDR3 DNA reads as TGTGCCAGCAGCGTCTCAGGGCCTGGGGATGGCTACACCTTC. J is TRBJ1-2 and V is TRBV9; D possibly corresponds to TRBD1 (5 bases). The CDR3 is 14 residues long. Germline CDR1 reads SGDLS; CDR2 reads YYNGEE. The germline V and J ends were trimmed by 2 bases and 6 bases, with 14 bases remaining between them.

The rearrangement uses TRBV28 and TRBJ2-7; 7 bases fit TRBD2. Germline V CDR1 and CDR2: MDHEN, SYDVKM. CDR3 length: 15 residues. The ends lost 6 bases at V and 5 bases at J; junction bases unmatched: 13. The CDR3 bases are TGTGCCAGCAGGCCACATGTAAGCGGGGAGGACGAGCAGTACTTC. Protein product: CASRPHVSGEDEQYF. Together with reference TRBV28 and TRBJ2-7, the CDR3 gives the full variable domain: DVKVTQSSRYLVKRTGEKVFLECVQDMDHENMFWYRQDPGLGLRLIYFSYDVKMKEKGDIPEGYSVSREKKERFSLILESASTNQTSMYLCASRPHVSGEDEQYFGPGTRLTVT.

The rearrangement joins TRBV7-8 to TRBJ2-3; 8 nucleotides line up with TRBD2. With 6 bases clipped from V and 1 base from J, the junction kept 6 bases outside the gene matches. The length of the CDR3 is 15 residues. Germline assignment: CDR1 SGHVS and CDR2 FQNEAQ. This CDR3 is CASSLREGRTDTQYF. The CDR3 DNA sequence: TGTGCCAGCAGTCTCCGGGAGGGCCGCACAGATACGCAGTATTTT.

The chain couples TRBV29-1 to TRBJ1-1; no definite D call. CDR3 length equals 11 residues. The ends were cut back, 6 bases at V and 4 bases at J, with 9 bases in the middle. Germline V gives CDR1 SQVTM, CDR2 ANQGSEA. CDR3 nucleotides: TGCAGCGTGCCAGGAACCACTGAAGCTTTCTTT. It is translated as CSVPGTTEAFF. The full variable domain, rest sourced from reference TRBV29-1 and TRBJ1-1, is SAVISQKPSRDICQRGTSLTIQCQVDSQVTMMFWYRQQPGQSLTLIATANQGSEATYESGFVIDKFPISRPNLTFSTLTVSNMSPEDSSIYLCSVPGTTEAFFGQGTRLTVV.

The CDR3 DNA reads TGTGCCAGCTCACAACTAGCGGGCTACGAGCAGTACTTC. This encodes CASSQLAGYEQYF. The chain employs TRBV18 and TRBJ2-7; 9 bases map to TRBD2. The CDR3 is made up of 13 amino acids. After removal of 4 bases from V and 3 bases from J, the junction contained 1 base not matched to a gene. Germline V gene sequence: CDR1 KGHSH, CDR2 LQKENI.